A few counts support the clone carrying this T cell receptor (beta chain). Its antigen is currently unknown. This entry is derived from a study of T cell repertoires in cytomegalovirus infection. Study-wide background: The public TCR beta signatures pointed to both CMV infection and matching HLA type. The study's findings and limits: CMV-specific HLA-C-restricted TCR beta clonotypes dominated the ex vivo response. Carriage of CMV together with the relevant HLA was identifiable through cumulative public TCR beta family frequency.

The CDR3 is 14 amino acids. Trimming cost V 4 bases and J 5 bases; bases outside gene matches: 5. The germline gives CDR1 WSHSY, CDR2 SAAADI. TCRdb reanalysed the reads using MiXCR and keeps one entry per CDR3 protein. The table includes approximately 910,000 distinct CDR3 sequences, about a third detected once. The chain employs TRBV10-2 and TRBJ2-1; TRBD2 agrees at 7 bases. Sequenced here: cultured CD8+ T cells from PBMCs, sampled from culture after CMV antigen stimulation. The TCR sequence derives from a human donor in good health (CMV status not recorded). Some clones in this sample may be carry-over from other donors' samples. The CDR3 sequence: CASSVRLAHNEQFF. For the CDR3, the DNA is TGCGCCAGCAGTGTGAGACTAGCTCACAATGAGCAGTTCTTC.